This is a list of T cell receptor beta chains from one sample in a study of blood T cell repertoires in COVID-19. Measured with immunoSEQ multiplex PCR; TCRdb has only the in-frame clones, and not every one. The sample lists over 300,000 clones; 80% to 90% were seen once. The source material was PBMCs or T cells enriched from blood (not recorded which). These receptors originate from a woman aged 18-29 years who had recovered from COVID-19. CDR3s include the opening cysteine and the closing phenylalanine or tryptophan. A D gene is named only where the DNA matches it firmly. The size entry is marked missing in some rows and otherwise reads once, few, many or a size class.

V gene	J gene	D gene	clone size	CDR3 DNA	CDR3 protein
TRBV18	TRBJ1-6	TRBD1	many	TGTGCCAGTTCACAGGGGCGAGATAATTCACCCCTCCACTTT	CASSQGRDNSPLHF
TRBV14	TRBJ1-1	TRBD1	.	TGTGCCAGCAGCCTATCTCCGGGACAGGGTACTGAAGCTTTCTTT	CASSLSPGQGTEAFF
TRBV5-1	TRBJ2-7	.	.	TGCGCCAGCAGCCTACTACCGTTGGGTGACTACGAGCAGTACTTC	CASSLLPLGDYEQYF
TRBV27	TRBJ2-3	.	.	TGTGCCAGCAGTTTAGAAGCTAGCACAGATACGCAGTATTTT	CASSLEASTDTQYF
TRBV19	TRBJ1-2	.	.	TGTGCCAGTAGTAGACAGGACGTTAACTATGGCTACACCTTC	CASSRQDVNYGYTF
TRBV2	TRBJ2-3	.	.	TGTGCCAGCAGTGAGACAGGTTCGGTCACCCATACGCAGTATTTT	CASSETGSVTHTQYF
TRBV10-3	TRBJ2-5	.	.	TGTGCCATCAGTGACCGCCAAGAGACCCAGTACTTC	CAISDRQETQYF
TRBV2	TRBJ1-5	.	.	TGTGCCAGCAGTGAGGGACTGTTCAATCAGCCCCAGCATTTT	CASSEGLFNQPQHF
TRBV27	TRBJ1-5	.	.	TGTGCCAGCAGCCATCCGGGGGGACAGCCCCAGCATTTT	CASSHPGGQPQHF
TRBV6-5	TRBJ1-1	.	.	TGTGCCAGCAGTTACTCTGCCGGCACTGAAGCTTTCTTT	CASSYSAGTEAFF
TRBV7-2	TRBJ1-1	TRBD1	.	TGTGCCAGCCAGGGGGCGCGGTACACTGAAGCTTTCTTT	CASQGARYTEAFF
TRBV7-9	TRBJ2-3	TRBD2	.	TGTGCCAGCAGCTCCAGGGGTGGGACTAGCGGGAATGCAGATACGCAGTATTTT	CASSSRGGTSGNADTQYF
TRBV10-2	TRBJ1-1	.	few	TGCGCCAGCAGGCCGGGACTCTCACCTGAAGCTTTCTTT	CASRPGLSPEAFF
TRBV9	TRBJ1-3	.	.	TGTGCCAGCAGCGGATGGGACTGGCTGAACTCTGGAAACACCATATATTTT	CASSGWDWLNSGNTIYF
TRBV18	TRBJ2-1	.	.	TGTGCCAGCTCACCGGGTAGCGGACGAGATGAGCAGTTCTTC	CASSPGSGRDEQFF
TRBV3-1/TRBV3-2	TRBJ2-7	TRBD1	.	TGTGCCAGCAGCCAAGCAGGGGGCAATGCCTACGAGCAGTACTTC	CASSQAGGNAYEQYF
TRBV19	TRBJ2-1	TRBD2	.	TGTGCCAGTAGTACCCTAGCGGGAGCTGTGGCTGAGCAGTTCTTC	CASSTLAGAVAEQFF